The entry below describes one T cell receptor beta chain. What it binds is unknown. The study pooled second doses at about 4 or about 12 weeks. The CDR3 extends over 13 amino acids. Trimming shortened V by 6 bases and J by 8 bases, and 16 bases separated the two germline ends. In germline, CDR1 is MDHEN, CDR2 SYDVKM. These data come from a study of T cell responses to AZD1222 COVID-19 vaccine. General study results and limits: Donors were mostly white British, more females; clonal diversity possibly underestimated. Per reports, nearly half of all spike-specific TCRs target regions that are unmutated in variants.

Data came from immunoSEQ multiplex PCR; TCRdb stores just in-frame clones and leaves some out. Of some 79,000 clones in the sample, approximately 83% were seen once. This rearrangement joins TRBV28 to TRBJ1-2; D might be TRBD1 (6 bases). This sequence originates from an adult who received the AZD1222 COVID-19 vaccine. The specimen was peripheral blood, collected 28 days after the second AZD1222 dose. The CDR3, as DNA: TGTGCCAGCAGAAAGACAGGATCATCCGGCTACACCTTC. Protein: CASRKTGSSGYTF.